Presented here are 28 T cell receptor beta chains from one specimen sequenced in a study of T cell responses to AZD1222 COVID-19 vaccine. Libraries were prepared by immunoSEQ multiplex PCR; TCRdb keeps only in-frame clonotypes and omits some of them. Of more than 50,000 clones listed, 60% to 85% are singletons. The sequences come from peripheral blood, collected on day 0 of MenACWY control vaccination. These receptors were collected from an adult in good health.

This clone has only a few counts. The gene calls are TRBV2 and TRBJ1-1; no reliable D call. V lost 6 bases and J lost 6, with 11 bases in between. Germline CDR1 reads SNHLY; CDR2 reads FYNNEI. This CDR3 has 12 residues. This chain's CDR3 is CASRGNIAEAFF. The CDR3 DNA reads TGTGCCAGCAGGGGCAATATAGCTGAAGCTTTCTTT.

V gene TRBV3-1 (or the pseudogene TRBV3-2) combines with J gene TRBJ1-5; D is unclear. The germline gives CDR1 LGHDT, CDR2 YNNKEL (reference sequence). V lost 1 base, J lost 2 bases, and 3 bases lay in between. The CDR3 is 13 residues long. In DNA, the CDR3 is TGTGCCAGCAGCCAAGGACGCAATCAGCCCCAGCATTTT. It is translated as CASSQGRNQPQHF.

V gene TRBV4-1 combines with J gene TRBJ2-1; 8 nucleotides line up with TRBD2. Trimming cost V 6 bases and J 6 bases; bases outside gene matches: 10. This CDR3 spans 15 amino acids. CDR1 MGHRA and CDR2 YSYEKL come from the germline V gene. The CDR3 DNA reads TGCGCCAGCAGACCCGGGACTAGTGGTGGCAATGAGCAGTTCTTC. Translation gives CASRPGTSGGNEQFF.

The rearrangement uses TRBV6-5 and TRBJ2-5; D is ambiguous. The CDR3 is 11 residues long. V dropped 10 bases and J dropped 3 bases, with 9 bases sitting between them. Germline CDR1 is MNHEY and CDR2 is SVGAGI. This chain's CDR3 is CATTAKETQYF. The DNA for the CDR3 is TGTGCCACCACGGCGAAAGAGACCCAGTACTTC.

The chain links TRBV6-5 to TRBJ1-1; D is perhaps TRBD1 (6 bases). Germline CDR1 is MNHEY and CDR2 is SVGAGI. Trimming cost V 5 bases and J 4 bases, with 17 bases left between them. The CDR3 is 15 residues long. This CDR3 is CASSHRGLGVTEAFF. The CDR3 DNA reads as TGTGCCAGCAGTCACCGGGGGCTTGGGGTCACTGAAGCTTTCTTT.

This clone was recorded once. This sequence joins TRBV9 and TRBJ2-1, with TRBD1 matching 10 bases. This CDR3 spans 17 amino acids. The trim removed 0 bases at V and 4 bases at J, leaving 7 bases unmatched. Germline V CDR1 and CDR2: SGDLS, YYNGEE. CDR3 nucleotide sequence: TGTGCCAGCAGCGTAGATGAGACAGGGGGCTATTACAATGAGCAGTTCTTC. As protein: CASSVDETGGYYNEQFF.

The chain has TRBV4-1 and TRBJ2-7, with a tentative D call TRBD1 (5 bases). Trimming took off 1 base at V and 7 bases at J, with 14 bases between the two ends. Germline CDR1 MGHRA, CDR2 YSYEKL. The CDR3 runs to 14 residues. DNA of the CDR3: TGCGCCAGCAGCCAAGCTCAGGGCCTTCGGGAGCAGTACTTC. Translated: CASSQAQGLREQYF.

The V call is TRBV6-5, the J call TRBJ1-5, with D possibly TRBD1 on 5 matching bases. The V end lost 7 bases, the J end lost 2 bases, and 6 bases lay between the germline ends. Per germline, CDR1 MNHEY and CDR2 SVGAGI. CDR3 size: 12 residues. The CDR3 DNA sequence: TGTGCCAGCACCAGGGGCAATCAGCCCCAGCATTTT. Its translation is CASTRGNQPQHF.

The rearrangement joins TRBV2 to TRBJ1-1; TRBD1 aligns across 8 bases. After removal of 4 bases from V and 4 bases from J, the junction contained 5 bases not matched to a gene. Germline-derived CDR1 and CDR2 are SNHLY and FYNNEI. The CDR3 is made up of 14 amino acids. This chain's CDR3 is CASSVYRGSTEAFF. In DNA, the CDR3 is TGTGCCAGCAGTGTGTACAGGGGGAGCACTGAAGCTTTCTTT.

The rearrangement joins TRBV15 to TRBJ1-2; TRBD1 agrees at 7 bases. J lost 5 bases, V lost 0 bases, and 6 bases had no gene match. In germline, CDR1 is LNHNV, CDR2 YYDKDF (reference sequence). The CDR3 has 15 residues. The CDR3 DNA reads TGTGCCACCAGCAGAGATCTAGGACAGGAGTATGGCTACACCTTC. This encodes CATSRDLGQEYGYTF.

CDR3 DNA: TGTGCCAGTACCCCTGACATAAACTCCTACGAGCAGTACTTC. Its protein product is CASTPDINSYEQYF. This sequence joins TRBV19 and TRBJ2-7; D gene uncertain. The CDR3 has 14 amino acids. Between the trimmed V and J ends, which lost 7 bases and 0 bases, there was a span of 13 bases. Germline V gene sequence: CDR1 LNHDA, CDR2 SQIVND (reference sequence).

The chain couples TRBV6-5 to TRBJ2-7, with a tentative D call TRBD1 (5 bases). The CDR3 length is 15 residues. V dropped 0 bases and J dropped 5 bases, with 14 bases sitting between them. Looked up from germline, CDR1 is MNHEY and CDR2 is SVGAGI. The CDR3 DNA is TGTGCCAGCAGTTACTCCTCGGCAGGGTACCACGAGCAGTACTTC. It yields the protein CASSYSSAGYHEQYF.

V is TRBV18 and J is TRBJ2-5; tentatively, D is TRBD2 (6 bases). Germline values: CDR1 KGHSH, CDR2 LQKENI. The CDR3 has 15 amino acids. Trimming took 4 bases from V and 5 from J, leaving 17 bases between them. The CDR3 DNA reads TGTGCCAGCTCACTGGGAATGCTAGCGCGTGAGACCCAGTACTTC. Residues: CASSLGMLARETQYF.

This clone is a singleton in its sample. The gene calls are TRBV6-5 and TRBJ1-2; unclear D gene. V was cut by 10 bases and J by 6 bases, with 18 bases left in between. Germline assignment: CDR1 MNHEY and CDR2 SVGAGI. The CDR3 length is 13 residues. As DNA, the CDR3 is TGTGCCACCAAAAGTCGAGGGTGGGATGGCTACACCTTC. Protein sequence: CATKSRGWDGYTF.

The chain joins TRBV10-3 to TRBJ1-6, with D hard to call. V was shortened by 2 bases and J by 11 bases, with 10 bases between the two germline ends. Germline CDR1 reads ENHRY; CDR2 reads SYGVKD. The CDR3 spans 13 residues. The chain's CDR3 is CAISETLETPLHF. The CDR3 DNA is TGTGCCATCAGTGAGACTTTGGAAACACCCCTCCACTTT.

V usage is TRBV7-6 and J usage is TRBJ2-5; 15 positions agree with TRBD2. Germline CDR1 SGHVS, CDR2 FNYEAQ. Trimming removed 4 bases from V and 7 bases from J; junction bases left unmatched: 16. The CDR3 loop spans 19 amino acids. CDR3 in amino acids: CASSSPPRTSGRAWGTQYF. CDR3 DNA: TGTGCCAGCAGCTCACCCCCGAGGACTAGCGGGAGGGCCTGGGGGACCCAGTACTTC.

On this clone: Additional DNA sequences in this sample encode the identical CDR3. This rearrangement joins TRBV4-3 to TRBJ2-2; D gene ambiguous. V lost 0 bases, J lost 0 bases, and 5 bases lay in between. The CDR3 sequence is 15 residues long. Germline assignment: CDR1 LGHNA and CDR2 YSLEER. The CDR3, as DNA: TGCGCCAGCAGCCAAGATTTCGCGAACACCGGGGAGCTGTTTTTT. Protein: CASSQDFANTGELFF.

The chain carries TRBV7-2 and TRBJ2-3; 10 nucleotides agree with TRBD1. Germline lookup yields CDR1 SGHTA and CDR2 FQGNSA. There are 16 residues in the CDR3. The ends lost 0 bases at V and 4 bases at J; junction bases unmatched: 4. In DNA, the CDR3 is TGTGCCAGCAGCTTAGCGCCGGGACAGGGGTCAGATACGCAGTATTTT. Residues: CASSLAPGQGSDTQYF.

The rearrangement uses TRBV10-2 and TRBJ2-7; no reliable D call. Germline V gives CDR1 WSHSY, CDR2 SAAADI. Trimming removed 11 bases at V and 0 bases at J, with 14 bases between. This CDR3 is 13 amino acids long. The CDR3 DNA is TGCGCCGTCCGGGCCGATGACTCCTACGAGCAGTACTTC. Translated, it gives CAVRADDSYEQYF.

This chain uses TRBV6-5 with TRBJ2-3; D is possibly TRBD2 (6 bases). Trimming left V 7 bases short and J 1 base short, with 12 bases between. CDR1 is MNHEY and CDR2 is SVGAGI in the germline V gene. This CDR3 has 14 amino acids. CDR3 DNA: TGTGCCAGCAAACGGGGACTGGGCACAGATACGCAGTATTTT. Translating it yields CASKRGLGTDTQYF.

V usage is TRBV4-2 and J usage is TRBJ2-1; D possibly corresponds to TRBD1 (6 bases). From germline, CDR1 is LGHNA and CDR2 YNFKEQ. V dropped 1 base and J dropped 5 bases, with 6 bases sitting between them. The CDR3 loop spans 13 amino acids. CDR3 sequence (DNA): TGTGCCAGCAGCCAAGCAGGGGACAATGAGCAGTTCTTC. This translates into CASSQAGDNEQFF.

CDR3 DNA sequence: TGTGCCAGTAGGCAGCAACAGGGCTCTAACACTGAAGCTTTCTTT. The encoded protein is CASRQQQGSNTEAFF. This chain connects TRBV19 to TRBJ1-1, with D perhaps matching TRBD1 (6 bases). Trimming cost V 6 bases and J 2 bases, with 16 bases left between them. This CDR3 is 15 amino acids long. CDR1 is LNHDA and CDR2 is SQIVND in the germline V gene (reference sequence).

The chain links TRBV15 to TRBJ2-2; no firm D call. The CDR3 totals 13 residues. Trimming took 0 bases from V and 4 from J, leaving 3 bases between them. Germline V CDR1 and CDR2: LNHNV, YYDKDF (reference sequence). CDR3 sequence: CATSRDITGELFF. The CDR3 DNA reads TGTGCCACCAGCAGAGATATCACCGGGGAGCTGTTTTTT. Looking up the rest from reference TRBV15 and TRBJ2-2 gives the full variable domain: DAMVIQNPRYQVTQFGKPVTLSCSQTLNHNVMYWYQQKSSQAPKLLFHYYDKDFNNEADTPDNFQSRRPNTSFCFLDIRSPGLGDTAMYLCATSRDITGELFFGEGSRLTVL.

The rearrangement joins TRBV5-1 to TRBJ2-1; possibly TRBD1 for D (6 bases). Deletions cut 2 bases from V and 4 bases from J, with 10 bases between. Germline CDR1 SGHRS, CDR2 YFSETQ. The CDR3 loop spans 14 amino acids. The DNA for the CDR3 is TGCGCCAGCAGCTTTGACAGGAGATACAATGAGCAGTTCTTC. Its protein product is CASSFDRRYNEQFF.

This chain links TRBV6-5 with TRBJ1-1; no clear D gene. Germline V lookup: CDR1 MNHEY, CDR2 SVGAGI. The CDR3 runs 14 residues. The V gene lost 7 bases and the J gene lost 7 bases, with 19 bases spanning the gap. The CDR3 loop is CASIPPREGGEAFF. DNA of the CDR3: TGTGCCAGCATCCCTCCTCGAGAGGGAGGTGAAGCTTTCTTT.

This clone was observed a few times. The CDR3 DNA reads TGTGCCAGCAGTGAAGTTTTGGGGGGAGTGTCTAGTTCACCCCTCCACTTT. Translated: CASSEVLGGVSSSPLHF. This chain joins TRBV6-1 and TRBJ1-6; a weak D match, TRBD1 (5 bases). V was shortened by 1 base and J by 9 bases, with 19 bases between the two germline ends. Germline CDR1 is MNHNS and CDR2 is SASEGT. The CDR3 totals 17 residues.

This chain connects TRBV6-5 to TRBJ2-5; tentatively, D is TRBD2 (5 bases). The CDR3 spans 14 residues. Germline V CDR1 and CDR2: MNHEY, SVGAGI. The ends were cut back, 5 bases at V and 3 bases at J, with 13 bases in the middle. CDR3 DNA sequence: TGTGCCAGCAGTCTCCCAGGAGGAGAAGAGACCCAGTACTTC. Its protein is CASSLPGGEETQYF.

This clone was counted between two and nine times. The genes are TRBV27 and TRBJ2-3, with D possibly matching TRBD1 (6 bases). The CDR3 contains 16 residues. V was clipped by 6 bases and J by 2 bases, with 18 bases between them. Looked up from germline, CDR1 is MNHEY and CDR2 is SMNVEV (reference sequence). The CDR3 reads CASRARTGIVTDTQYF. DNA for the CDR3: TGTGCCAGCAGAGCACGTACAGGGATTGTCACAGATACGCAGTATTTT.